The rows below give T cell receptor beta chains drawn from one sample of a study of T cells after yellow fever vaccination. Via MiXCR, TCRdb re-called the 5' RACE reads, giving one row per CDR3 protein. In the table there are 620,000 or so distinct CDR3 sequences, approximately 13% of which are singletons. Sequenced material: PBMCs, taken on the day of the yellow fever booster vaccination. The receptor source for this set is a man younger than 40 who received the YFV17D yellow fever vaccine. Both conserved end residues are part of each CDR3. D genes are given only for firm matches. A clone size is listed for some rows: how often the clone was seen (once, few, many), or a class if it is expanded.

d_call,j_call,clone_size,v_call,cdr3_aa,cdr3_nt
NA,TRBJ2-7,few,TRBV7-6,CASSPDGSPSSYEQYF,TGTGCCAGCAGCCCAGACGGTTCGCCGAGCTCCTACGAGCAGTACTTC
NA,TRBJ2-5,few,TRBV6-5,CASSSGDYPGETQYF,TGTGCCAGCAGTTCAGGGGACTACCCAGGGGAGACCCAGTACTTC
NA,TRBJ2-7,NA,TRBV29-1,CSVDSGQSSYEQYF,TGCAGCGTTGATTCCGGACAGAGCTCCTACGAGCAGTACTTC
NA,TRBJ2-2,NA,TRBV7-9,CASRASLDTGELFF,TGTGCCAGCCGGGCTTCCCTAGACACCGGGGAGCTGTTTTTT
NA,TRBJ1-1,many,TRBV6-2/TRBV6-3,CASSLLTRGTEAFF,TGTGCCAGCAGTTTACTAACCCGAGGCACTGAAGCTTTCTTT
NA,TRBJ2-1,NA,TRBV6-5,CASSYSKGGRWASYNEQFF,TGTGCCAGCAGTTACTCGAAAGGAGGTCGATGGGCCTCCTACAATGAGCAGTTCTTC
NA,TRBJ1-6,NA,TRBV6-5,CASSYLPPATDNNSPLHF,TGTGCCAGCAGTTACTTGCCGCCGGCTACAGATAATAATTCACCCCTCCACTTT
TRBD1,TRBJ2-7,NA,TRBV20-1,CSARGGQGAGEQYF,TGCAGTGCTAGAGGAGGACAGGGGGCGGGGGAGCAGTACTTC
NA,TRBJ1-6,NA,TRBV27,CATQHGVGSPLHF,TGTGCCACCCAACACGGGGTCGGTTCACCCCTCCACTTT
NA,TRBJ2-3,few,TRBV7-2,CASSLMGAARSDTQYF,TGTGCCAGCAGCTTAATGGGGGCGGCTAGATCAGATACGCAGTATTTT
NA,TRBJ2-6,NA,TRBV5-1,CASRPDAGGSGANVLTF,TGCGCCAGCAGACCTGACGCGGGTGGGTCTGGGGCCAACGTCCTGACTTTC
NA,TRBJ2-3,many,TRBV11-2,CASRPTGNPTDTQYF,TGTGCCAGCAGACCTACAGGGAACCCCACAGATACGCAGTATTTT
TRBD1,TRBJ1-3,NA,TRBV20-1,CCATRDRAFSGNTIYF,TGCTGTGCTACGAGGGACAGGGCTTTCTCTGGAAACACCATATATTTT
TRBD2,TRBJ2-1,few,TRBV11-2,CASSFTGTSGTRNEQFF,TGTGCCAGCAGCTTTACCGGGACTAGCGGGACACGCAATGAGCAGTTCTTC
TRBD2,TRBJ2-7,NA,TRBV12-3/TRBV12-4,CTSGSGTSVEQYF,TGTACCAGCGGCTCCGGGACTAGCGTCGAGCAGTACTTC
TRBD2,TRBJ2-7,few,TRBV20-1,CSASGRAFYEQYF,TGCAGTGCTAGCGGGAGGGCTTTCTACGAGCAGTACTTC
NA,TRBJ1-5,many,TRBV20-1,CSVAGGESQPQHF,TGCAGTGTGGCCGGGGGCGAGAGTCAGCCCCAGCATTTT
TRBD1,TRBJ2-7,NA,TRBV6-2/TRBV6-3,CASSYLDRAYEQYF,TGTGCCAGCAGTTACCTGGACAGGGCCTACGAGCAGTACTTC
NA,TRBJ1-1,NA,TRBV19,CASSLFAGIGMNTEAFF,TGTGCCAGTAGTTTGTTCGCTGGGATCGGGATGAACACTGAAGCTTTCTTT
TRBD2,TRBJ2-7,NA,TRBV29-1,CSVDGLAGGEEQYF,TGCAGCGTTGATGGACTAGCGGGAGGGGAGGAGCAGTACTTC
NA,TRBJ2-5,NA,TRBV15,CATSREYASAETQYF,TGTGCCACCAGCAGAGAGTACGCAAGCGCAGAGACCCAGTACTTC
TRBD2,TRBJ2-7,NA,TRBV9,CASSPRGTSFYEQYF,TGTGCCAGCAGCCCAAGGGGGACTAGCTTCTACGAGCAGTACTTC
TRBD1,TRBJ2-3,NA,TRBV6-1,CASSVGQGLTDTQYF,TGTGCCAGCAGTGTAGGACAGGGGTTAACAGATACGCAGTATTTT
NA,TRBJ2-1,once,TRBV6-2/TRBV6-3,CASSYSTTHLDEQFF,TGTGCCAGCAGTTACAGTACGACGCACCTAGATGAGCAGTTCTTC
NA,TRBJ2-5,few,TRBV6-1,CASTQRPIQETQYF,TGTGCCAGCACCCAACGCCCAATCCAAGAGACCCAGTACTTC
TRBD2,TRBJ2-1,NA,TRBV20-1,CSARGSGRAYNEQFF,TGCAGTGCTAGAGGAAGCGGGAGGGCATACAATGAGCAGTTCTTC
NA,TRBJ1-1,NA,TRBV7-2,CASSLRSQNTEAFF,TGTGCCAGCAGCTTACGATCGCAGAACACTGAAGCTTTCTTT
TRBD2,TRBJ2-1,NA,TRBV20-1,CSASKHRGTINNEQFF,TGCAGTGCTAGTAAGCATCGTGGGACTATAAACAATGAGCAGTTCTTC
NA,TRBJ2-7,many,TRBV7-8,CASSLETKYEQYF,TGTGCCAGCAGCTTAGAGACTAAATACGAGCAGTACTTC
NA,TRBJ2-2,few,TRBV5-1,CASRAALGAGELFF,TGCGCCAGCAGGGCGGCCTTGGGAGCAGGGGAGCTGTTTTTT
NA,TRBJ1-1,few,TRBV12-3/TRBV12-4,CASRVGVGNTEAFF,TGTGCCAGCAGAGTTGGGGTAGGGAACACTGAAGCTTTCTTT
NA,TRBJ2-5,few,TRBV7-2,CASSLELAYQETQYF,TGTGCCAGCAGCCTCGAGCTAGCGTACCAAGAGACCCAGTACTTC
TRBD2,TRBJ2-1,few,TRBV6-5,CASSYRTSGASSYNEQFF,TGTGCCAGCAGTTACCGGACTAGCGGAGCAAGCTCCTACAATGAGCAGTTCTTC
NA,TRBJ2-1,few,TRBV9,CASSRQNEQFF,TGTGCCAGCAGCCGACAGAATGAGCAGTTCTTC
TRBD2,TRBJ2-1,NA,TRBV5-1,CASSLGVGFTSGTYNEQFF,TGCGCCAGCAGCTTGGGGGTCGGGTTTACTAGCGGGACATACAATGAGCAGTTCTTC
NA,TRBJ2-1,many,TRBV3-1,CASSLGVSSYNEQFF,TGTGCCAGCAGCTTAGGGGTGAGCTCCTACAATGAGCAGTTCTTC
TRBD2,TRBJ2-5,few,TRBV6-1,CASSRTSGSWETQYF,TGTGCCAGCAGCCGTACTAGCGGGAGCTGGGAGACCCAGTACTTC
TRBD2,TRBJ2-1,NA,TRBV10-3,CAINGGSSYNEQFF,TGTGCCATCAACGGCGGGAGCTCCTACAATGAGCAGTTCTTC
TRBD2,TRBJ2-7,many,TRBV5-8,CASSFGGNEQYF,TGTGCCAGCAGCTTCGGGGGGAACGAGCAGTACTTC
NA,TRBJ1-4,NA,TRBV7-8,CASSLEGQLNREKLFF,TGTGCCAGCAGCTTAGAAGGACAGCTCAATCGGGAAAAACTGTTTTTT
NA,TRBJ2-2,NA,TRBV6-1,CASRAIAVNTGELFF,TGTGCCAGCAGGGCTATAGCGGTGAACACCGGGGAGCTGTTTTTT
NA,TRBJ1-1,few,TRBV5-1,CASFRTPGTEAFF,TGCGCCAGCTTCCGGACCCCCGGCACTGAAGCTTTCTTT
TRBD2,TRBJ2-7,NA,TRBV18,CASSVSGLAKGEQYF,TGTGCCAGCTCGGTCAGCGGACTAGCTAAAGGCGAGCAGTACTTC
TRBD2,TRBJ2-3,few,TRBV20-1,CSAPTRTSRPSTDTQYF,TGCAGTGCTCCCACCCGGACTAGCAGACCTAGCACAGATACGCAGTATTTT
TRBD2,TRBJ2-1,few,TRBV28,CASSSGVLAGRNEQFF,TGTGCCAGCAGTTCGGGTGTGCTAGCGGGCCGCAATGAGCAGTTCTTC
TRBD1,TRBJ2-5,few,TRBV5-4,CASSQAQGRQETQYF,TGTGCCAGCAGCCAAGCACAGGGGCGTCAAGAGACCCAGTACTTC
TRBD1,TRBJ1-2,few,TRBV3-1,CASSQTRQGSYTF,TGTGCCAGCAGCCAGACCCGACAGGGAAGCTACACCTTC
TRBD2,TRBJ2-7,few,TRBV7-9,CASSPLAGLGVEQYF,TGTGCCAGCAGCCCCCTAGCGGGACTGGGTGTAGAGCAGTACTTC